A single sample is the source of the 26 T cell receptor beta chains below, sequenced in a study of blood T cells in healthy people across ages. For the second PCR, which ran for about 7 to 11 cycles, a sample-barcoded 5' primer and a J-beta primer mix were used. TCRdb used MiXCR to reprocess the 5' RACE reads, holding one entry per CDR3 protein. This table holds hundreds of thousands of distinct CDR3 sequences, 58% found once. Specimen: blood. Source of these receptors: a man aged 30 to 39 in good health.

The chain joins TRBV6-6 to TRBJ1-2; D unresolved. Germline assignment: CDR1 MNHNY and CDR2 SVGAGI (reference sequence). The V gene lost 5 bases and the J gene lost 6 bases, with 10 bases spanning the gap. The CDR3 length is 12 residues. The CDR3 DNA is TGTGCCAGCAGTGACAAGCAAGATGGCTACACCTTC. It translates to CASSDKQDGYTF.

This clonotype was recorded once. The J gene is TRBJ1-2, the V gene TRBV20-1; D is perhaps TRBD1 (6 bases). The CDR3 contains 15 residues. Trimming cost V 0 bases and J 1 base, with 12 bases left between them. Germline V gene data show CDR1 as DFQATT and CDR2 as SNEGSKA (reference sequence). The CDR3 protein is CSARDPGDINYGYTF. CDR3 nucleotide sequence: TGCAGTGCTAGAGATCCCGGGGACATTAACTATGGCTACACCTTC.

The gene calls are TRBV11-1 and TRBJ2-5, with 8 bases lining up with TRBD2. V lost 1 base and J lost 5; bases outside the gene matches: 9. Germline V gives CDR1 SGHAT, CDR2 FQDESV (reference sequence). The CDR3 runs to 16 residues. The CDR3: CASSLVGREGLETQYF. The CDR3 coding sequence is TGTGCCAGCAGCTTAGTTGGCCGGGAGGGCCTGGAGACCCAGTACTTC.

This clonotype showed up just a few times. The junction does not match germline at one end; this may be a read error. The chain recombines TRBV2 with TRBJ2-6; perhaps TRBD1 as D (5 bases). Germline V gene data show CDR1 as SNHLY and CDR2 as FYNNEI. This CDR3 is built from 15 residues. The chain's CDR3 is CASSDQLSGANVLTF. Written as DNA, the CDR3 is TGTGCCAGCAGTGATCAGCTATCTGGGGCCAACGTCCTGACTTTT.

The chain employs TRBV10-3 and TRBJ2-7; D call uncertain. V lost 6 bases and J lost 1, with 13 bases in between. Germline V lookup: CDR1 ENHRY, CDR2 SYGVKD. The CDR3 extends over 14 amino acids. The CDR3 DNA sequence: TGTGCCATCAGCGGTTCTGAAGGATCCTACGAGCAGTACTTC. The encoded protein is CAISGSEGSYEQYF.

The chain recombines TRBV6-6 with TRBJ2-7, with D tentatively TRBD1 (5 bases). Germline lookup yields CDR1 MNHNY and CDR2 SVGAGI (reference sequence). Trimming pared 4 bases from V and 2 bases from J, leaving 21 bases between. CDR3 length equals 17 residues. In DNA form, the CDR3 reads TGTGCCAGCAGTTTGCGTTCGACAGCAGCCGACCCCTACGAGCAGTACTTC. Amino acid sequence: CASSLRSTAADPYEQYF.

A few counts support this clonotype. The V and J genes are TRBV20-1 and TRBJ2-5; TRBD2 agrees at 7 bases. The J segment lost 2 bases and the V segment lost 7 bases, leaving 4 bases of the junction unmatched. This CDR3 comprises 12 residues. Germline V lookup: CDR1 DFQATT, CDR2 SNEGSKA (reference sequence). The CDR3 protein is CSGTRGQETQYF. DNA of the CDR3: TGCAGTGGGACTAGAGGTCAAGAGACCCAGTACTTC.

Many counts were recorded for this clonotype. The CDR3 region has the DNA TGCAGCGCCGACGGGACAGGGAAGAACACTGAAGCTTTCTTT. It specifies CSADGTGKNTEAFF. The V and J genes are TRBV29-1 and TRBJ1-1; 9 nucleotides agree with TRBD1. With 7 bases clipped from V and 1 base from J, the junction kept 7 bases outside the gene matches. Germline V lookup: CDR1 SQVTM, CDR2 ANQGSEA. The CDR3 has 14 residues. The variable domain in full, completed from reference TRBV29-1 and TRBJ1-1, reads SAVISQKPSRDICQRGTSLTIQCQVDSQVTMMFWYRQQPGQSLTLIATANQGSEATYESGFVIDKFPISRPNLTFSTLTVSNMSPEDSSIYLCSADGTGKNTEAFFGQGTRLTVV.

This clonotype came up once. J is TRBJ1-5 and V is TRBV15; weak D call: TRBD1 (5 bases). Trimming took 8 bases from V and 6 from J, leaving 17 bases between them. The CDR3 is made up of 14 amino acids. From germline, CDR1 is LNHNV and CDR2 YYDKDF (reference sequence). The CDR3 is CATQPGTDTQPQHF. CDR3 bases: TGTGCCACCCAGCCTGGGACGGATACTCAGCCCCAGCATTTT. Full variable domain (rest looked up from reference TRBV15 and TRBJ1-5): DAMVIQNPRYQVTQFGKPVTLSCSQTLNHNVMYWYQQKSSQAPKLLFHYYDKDFNNEADTPDNFQSRRPNTSFCFLDIRSPGLGDTAMYLCATQPGTDTQPQHFGDGTRLSIL.

This clonotype has more than one count but fewer than ten. The chain couples TRBV29-1 to TRBJ2-7, with no clear D. There are 9 residues in the CDR3. The germline V gene has CDR1 SQVTM and CDR2 ANQGSEA. The CDR3 DNA is TGCCAAAGGTCCTACGAGCAGTACTTC. Residues: CQRSYEQYF.

This clonotype was observed a handful of times. V is TRBV20-1 and J is TRBJ1-6, with a weak D call TRBD1 (5 bases). The CDR3 contains 15 residues. The germline V gene has CDR1 DFQATT and CDR2 SNEGSKA (reference sequence). V gave up 1 base and J gave up 4 bases, with 11 bases separating them. Written as DNA, the CDR3 is TGCAGTGCTAGAGTTGCCGGGACTTATAATTCACCCCTCCACTTT. Translating it yields CSARVAGTYNSPLHF.

Only one count was recorded for this clonotype. The chain uses TRBV6-1 and TRBJ2-3, with 8 bases lining up with TRBD2. Germline lookup yields CDR1 MNHNS and CDR2 SASEGT. V dropped 7 bases and J dropped 6; count of bases not matched to a gene: 9. The length of the CDR3 is 14 residues. CDR3 DNA sequence: TGTGCCAGCACTTCGGGACTAGTGGCGGATACGCAGTATTTT. Protein: CASTSGLVADTQYF.

This clonotype was seen only once. The chain couples TRBV10-2 to TRBJ1-2; TRBD1 is a possible D gene (5 bases). The germline CDR1 and CDR2 sequences are WSHSY and SAAADI. The CDR3 length is 12 residues. V was clipped by 2 bases and J by 7 bases, with 8 bases between them. In nucleotides, the CDR3 is TGCGCCAGCAGTGAGAGGGGCATTGGCTACACCTTC. It specifies CASSERGIGYTF.

V usage is TRBV7-7 and J usage is TRBJ2-1, with D possibly matching TRBD2 (5 bases). This CDR3 comprises 13 residues. CDR1 is SSHAT and CDR2 is FNYEAQ in the germline V gene (reference sequence). Trimming left V 4 bases short and J 7 bases short, with 11 bases between. As DNA, the CDR3 is TGTGCCAGCAGCTCCTCCCCGGGAAATGAGCAGTTCTTC. It translates to CASSSSPGNEQFF.

In its sample, this clonotype was seen a few times. The V call is TRBV28, the J call TRBJ2-1; 9 bases are shared with TRBD1. The CDR3 extends over 14 amino acids. Germline V gene lookup returns CDR1 MDHEN and CDR2 SYDVKM. Unmatched junction bases numbered 10, after V lost 7 bases and J lost 9 bases. CDR3 in amino acids: CASTGGTGSGEQFF. For the CDR3, the DNA is TGTGCCAGCACCGGGGGGACAGGGTCTGGTGAGCAGTTCTTC.

This clonotype showed up just a few times. The rearrangement joins TRBV10-3 to TRBJ1-2, with TRBD1 as a possible D gene (5 bases). The CDR3 spans 15 residues. V gave up 5 bases and J gave up 0 bases, with 13 bases separating them. Germline assignment: CDR1 ENHRY and CDR2 SYGVKD. The CDR3 loop is CAISQQAPTNYGYTF. The CDR3 nucleotides are TGTGCCATCAGTCAACAGGCTCCCACTAACTATGGCTACACCTTC.

This clonotype was seen only a few times. The rearrangement joins TRBV29-1 to TRBJ2-7, with 7 nucleotides matching TRBD2. Germline lookup yields CDR1 SQVTM and CDR2 ANQGSEA. The CDR3 consists of 15 residues. V gave up 0 bases and J gave up 1 base; unmatched junction bases: 6. Written as DNA, the CDR3 is TGCAGCGTTGAAGAACAGGCTAGCGGATCCTACGAGCAGTACTTC. As protein: CSVEEQASGSYEQYF.

This chain uses TRBV29-1 with TRBJ2-3; tentatively, D is TRBD1 (6 bases). CDR1 and CDR2 from the germline V gene are SQVTM and ANQGSEA. With 7 bases removed from V and 7 bases from J, the gap between germline ends came to 12 bases. This CDR3 is built from 11 residues. The CDR3 loop reads CSAPRGNTQYF. CDR3 nucleotide sequence: TGCAGCGCCCCGAGGGGGAATACGCAGTATTTT.

The rearrangement links TRBV20-1 to TRBJ2-5; TRBD1 matches 7 bases. The CDR3 is 14 amino acids. Germline CDR1 and CDR2: DFQATT and SNEGSKA (reference sequence). V gave up 3 bases and J gave up 5 bases; unmatched junction bases: 9. CDR3 in amino acids: CSARLWDRRETQYF. The CDR3 DNA is TGCAGTGCTAGGTTATGGGACAGACGGGAGACCCAGTACTTC.

The chain has TRBV7-2 and TRBJ2-1; maybe TRBD2 (6 bases). The V gene's germline CDR1 is SGHTA and CDR2 FQGNSA. Trimming took 1 base from V and 10 from J, leaving 14 bases between them. The CDR3 sequence is 14 residues long. The CDR3 nucleotides are TGTGCCAGCAGCTTAGGGGGGGATTATGGGGAGCAGTTCTTC. This encodes CASSLGGDYGEQFF.

This clonotype has only a few counts. The chain combines TRBV7-8 with TRBJ1-1; no firm D call. CDR3 size: 15 residues. CDR1 and CDR2 from the germline V gene are SGHVS and FQNEAQ. The V gene lost 1 base and the J gene lost 1 base, with 10 bases spanning the gap. In DNA form, the CDR3 reads TGTGCCAGCAGCTTAGTATTCGGGCAGAACACTGAAGCTTTCTTT. It yields the protein CASSLVFGQNTEAFF.

J is TRBJ2-1 and V is TRBV6-5; TRBD1 might be the D (5 bases). V lost 2 bases to trimming and J lost 8 bases, with 13 bases between them. Germline assignment: CDR1 MNHEY and CDR2 SVGAGI. This CDR3 is built from 14 residues. CDR3 loop: CASSYVQGRDEQFF. CDR3 DNA: TGTGCCAGCAGTTACGTCCAGGGTCGGGATGAGCAGTTCTTC.

This clonotype was detected a few times. The genes are TRBV4-2 and TRBJ2-3, with TRBD2 matching 7 bases. V lost 0 bases to trimming and J lost 10 bases; unmatched junction nucleotides: 19. Germline V lookup: CDR1 LGHNA, CDR2 YNFKEQ. This CDR3 has 18 amino acids. The CDR3 loop is CASSQDYGRELSPFPQYF. CDR3 bases: TGTGCCAGCAGCCAAGATTATGGGCGGGAGCTTTCTCCTTTTCCGCAGTATTTT.

The chain is built from TRBV20-1 and TRBJ2-1, with D unresolved. CDR3 length equals 13 residues. V dropped 0 bases and J dropped 9 bases, with 12 bases sitting between them. Germline values: CDR1 DFQATT, CDR2 SNEGSKA (reference sequence). The CDR3 sequence: CSARDLGFAEQFF. CDR3 nucleotide sequence: TGCAGTGCTAGAGATCTGGGGTTCGCTGAGCAGTTCTTC.

This clonotype has a count of ten or more. CDR3 amino acids: CASSYSRQGAWREQYF. The CDR3 coding sequence is TGTGCCAGCAGTTACTCACGTCAGGGCGCGTGGCGCGAGCAGTACTTC. The chain recombines TRBV6-2 or TRBV6-3 with TRBJ2-5, with D perhaps TRBD1 (5 bases). The closer fit of TRBJ2-7 to the DNA end suggests the J call may be wrong. The germline V gene has CDR1 MNHEY and CDR2 SVGEGT. The CDR3 length is 16 residues.

In its sample, this clonotype was seen a few times. The chain has TRBV6-6 and TRBJ2-6; 7 bases agree with TRBD1. The CDR3 is 16 residues long. J lost 2 bases, V lost 5 bases, and 6 bases had no gene match. Germline V gives CDR1 MNHNY, CDR2 SVGAGI (reference sequence). The CDR3 DNA is TGTGCCAGCAGTCCACTCCAGGGGGCTGGGGCCAACGTCCTGACTTTC. Translated: CASSPLQGAGANVLTF.